The 6 T cell receptor beta chains below were found in one sample sequenced in a study of blood T cell repertoires in COVID-19. Only in-frame clones appear in the TCRdb table, and some are missing; sequencing was by immunoSEQ multiplex PCR. The repertoire holds fewer than 400,000 clones, roughly 90% seen once, with about 4% in the top ten. The sequenced sample consisted of PBMCs or T cells enriched from blood (not recorded which). These receptors were taken from a woman aged 30 to 39 who had been exposed to COVID-19.

The chain recombines TRBV4-1 with TRBJ2-2; D is ambiguous. CDR1 and CDR2 from the germline V gene are MGHRA and YSYEKL. Trimming took 6 bases from V and 7 from J, leaving 6 bases between them. There are 11 residues in the CDR3. The DNA for the CDR3 is TGCGCCAGCAGTTTTATCGGGGAGCTGTTTTTT. It yields the protein CASSFIGELFF.

This chain connects TRBV5-1 to TRBJ2-5; D might be TRBD2 (6 bases). The CDR3 is made up of 15 amino acids. From germline, CDR1 is SGHRS and CDR2 YFSETQ. V was clipped by 4 bases and J by 2 bases, with 15 bases between them. CDR3 loop: CASSLIGGGQETQYF. The CDR3 DNA is TGCGCCAGCAGCCTGATAGGTGGAGGGCAAGAGACCCAGTACTTC.

This rearrangement joins TRBV7-2 to TRBJ1-3, with 8 positions matching TRBD1. This CDR3 contains 16 residues. V lost 5 bases and J lost 4; bases outside the gene matches: 10. The germline CDR1 and CDR2 sequences are SGHTA and FQGNSA. CDR3 sequence: CASSVLGQVTGNTIYF. CDR3 sequence (DNA): TGTGCCAGCAGCGTCCTGGGACAGGTTACGGGAAACACCATATATTTT.

The chain carries TRBV2 and TRBJ1-2; a possible D gene is TRBD1 (5 bases). The CDR3 is 15 amino acids. V was trimmed by 6 bases and J by 8 bases, leaving 22 bases between them. The germline CDR1 and CDR2 sequences are SNHLY and FYNNEI. CDR3 sequence: CASSSLRTPPEGYTF. In nucleotides, the CDR3 is TGTGCCAGCAGCTCGCTAAGGACACCCCCTGAGGGCTACACCTTC. Full variable domain (outside the CDR3, taken from reference TRBV2 and TRBJ1-2): EPEVTQTPSHQVTQMGQEVILRCVPISNHLYFYWYRQILGQKVEFLVSFYNNEISEKSEIFDDQFSVERPDGSNFTLKIRSTKLEDSAMYFCASSSLRTPPEGYTFGSGTRLTVV.

The chain has TRBV9 and TRBJ2-7; 7 nucleotides agree with TRBD1. Germline trimming cut 4 bases from V and 5 bases from J; bases unmatched to any gene: 6. This CDR3 comprises 13 residues. CDR1 and CDR2 (germline): SGDLS, YYNGEE. The CDR3 region is CASSIGQANEQYF. DNA for the CDR3: TGTGCCAGCAGCATAGGACAGGCTAACGAGCAGTACTTC.

This clone occurred once. The chain is built from TRBV5-1 and TRBJ1-1, with D perhaps matching TRBD1 (6 bases). Trimming took 1 base from V and 0 from J, leaving 10 bases between them. The germline V gene encodes CDR1 SGHRS and CDR2 YFSETQ. CDR3 length equals 15 residues. The CDR3 sequence is CASSLTGTLNTEAFF. DNA for the CDR3: TGCGCCAGCAGCTTGACAGGGACCCTGAACACTGAAGCTTTCTTT.